This T cell receptor (beta chain) came from a study of control samples from healthy donors and cancer patients. Some clones are missing from TCRdb's copy, which holds only in-frame ones; the method was immunoSEQ multiplex PCR. The repertoire holds about 150,000 clones, with 94% as singletons. CDR1 and CDR2 (germline): LGHNT, FRNRAP. There are 14 residues in the CDR3. The V and J ends lost 6 bases and 4 bases, in that order; junction bases with no gene match: 6. This clone was recorded only once. The sequencing input was blood. V gene TRBV12-5 combines with J gene TRBJ1-2; the match to TRBD1 covers 9 bases. This receptor was taken from a man between 35 and 55 years old in good health. CDR3 in DNA: TGTGCTAGTGGAAGGGACAGGGACGGCTATGGCTACACCTTC. Its translation: CASGRDRDGYGYTF.